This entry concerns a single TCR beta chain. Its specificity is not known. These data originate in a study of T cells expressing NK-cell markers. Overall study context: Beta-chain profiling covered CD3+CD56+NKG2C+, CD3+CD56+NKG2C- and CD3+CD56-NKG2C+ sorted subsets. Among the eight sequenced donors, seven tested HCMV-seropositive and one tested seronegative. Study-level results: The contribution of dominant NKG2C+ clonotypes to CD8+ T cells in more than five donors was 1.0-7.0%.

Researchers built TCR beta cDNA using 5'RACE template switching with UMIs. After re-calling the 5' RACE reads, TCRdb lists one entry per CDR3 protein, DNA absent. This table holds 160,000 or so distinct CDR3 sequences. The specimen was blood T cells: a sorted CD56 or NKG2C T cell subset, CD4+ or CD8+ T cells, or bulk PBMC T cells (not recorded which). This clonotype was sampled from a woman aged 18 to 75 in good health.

This CDR3 is CSAPRQGFYEQYF. The chain recombines TRBV20-1 with TRBJ2-7; TCRdb gives TRBD1 as the D gene, but with no DNA this cannot be confirmed. Germline V CDR1 and CDR2: DFQATT, SNEGSKA (reference sequence). The CDR3 spans 13 residues.